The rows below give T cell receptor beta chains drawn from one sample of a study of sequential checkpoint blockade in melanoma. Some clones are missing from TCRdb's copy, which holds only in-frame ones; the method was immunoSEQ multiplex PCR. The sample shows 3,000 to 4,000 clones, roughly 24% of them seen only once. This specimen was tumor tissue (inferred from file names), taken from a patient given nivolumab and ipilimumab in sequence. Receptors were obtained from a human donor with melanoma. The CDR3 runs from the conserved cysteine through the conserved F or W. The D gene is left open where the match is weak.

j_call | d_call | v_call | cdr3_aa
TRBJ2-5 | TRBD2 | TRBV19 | CASSSWRGVQETQYF
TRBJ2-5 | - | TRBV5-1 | CASSFRGAPRGETQYF
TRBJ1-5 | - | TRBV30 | CAWSYGGGSNQPQHF
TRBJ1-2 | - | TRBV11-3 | CASSLPPTGSGYTF
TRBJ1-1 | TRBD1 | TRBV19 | CASSITGGTEAFF
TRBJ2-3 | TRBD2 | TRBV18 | CASSQGLAGAYWYF
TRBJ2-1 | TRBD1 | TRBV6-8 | CASTRGTGGYNEQFF
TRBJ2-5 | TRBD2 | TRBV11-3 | CASSPGLAGGQETQYF
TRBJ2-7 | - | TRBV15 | CATSRLGGTSYEQYF
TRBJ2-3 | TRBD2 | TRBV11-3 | CASSLETGTRDTQYF
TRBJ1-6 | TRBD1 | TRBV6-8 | CASSPGTANSPLHF
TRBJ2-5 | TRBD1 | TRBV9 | CASSALQGAAETQYF
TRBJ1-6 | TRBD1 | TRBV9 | CASSEDRVFNSPLHF
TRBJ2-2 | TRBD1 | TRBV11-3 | CASSFNPGQGGTGELFF
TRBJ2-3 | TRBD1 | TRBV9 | CASSQLRDRGTDTQYF
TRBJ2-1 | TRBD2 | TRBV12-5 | CASGQTSGGINEQFF
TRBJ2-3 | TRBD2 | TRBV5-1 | CASKLAGGPDTQYF
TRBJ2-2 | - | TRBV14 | CASSYSFGELFF
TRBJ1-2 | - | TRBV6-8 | CASSYLSGANYGYTF
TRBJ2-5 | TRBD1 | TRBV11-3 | CASSLGDRVTMTQYF
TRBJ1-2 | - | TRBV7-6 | CASSQDESGGANYGYTF
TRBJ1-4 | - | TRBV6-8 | CASSDGRSAGKLFF
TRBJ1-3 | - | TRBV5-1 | CASSSQSSGNTIYF
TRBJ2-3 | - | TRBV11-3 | CASSRPGGPSTDTQYF
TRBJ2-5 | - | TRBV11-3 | CASSLSPGMRETQYF
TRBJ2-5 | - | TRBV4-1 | CASSLRWGVEETQYF
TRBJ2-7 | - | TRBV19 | CASTDRGAGTYEQYF
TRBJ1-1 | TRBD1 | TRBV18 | CASSPEDRGAFF
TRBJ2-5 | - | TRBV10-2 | CASSEGSNLETQYF
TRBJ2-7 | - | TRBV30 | CAWSRWSEQYF
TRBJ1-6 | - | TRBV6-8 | CASSIDSYSPLHF
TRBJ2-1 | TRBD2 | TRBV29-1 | CSVQTSGYNEQFF
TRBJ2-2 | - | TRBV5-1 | CASSSGTLPGELFF